The source of this T cell receptor (beta chain) is a study of blood T cells in healthy people across ages. Points from the study as a whole: Naive T cell percentage and TCR beta diversity correlated strongly.

Sample-barcoded 5' priming and a J-beta primer mix drove a second PCR of roughly 7 to 11 cycles. TCRdb passed the 5' RACE reads through MiXCR, listing each CDR3 protein once. Here the sample spans around 820,000 distinct CDR3 sequences, around 25% being singletons. V was pared by 2 bases and J by 2 bases, with 6 bases between. In germline, CDR1 is SQVTM, CDR2 ANQGSEA. The CDR3 runs 12 residues. To note about this clonotype: The antigen is unknown.

These data also formed part of another study, on T cells of mothers and their children. As that study records: Roughly 6 children, together with their three healthy Caucasian mothers, made up the donors. The data showed no persistent microchimeric T cell clones.

The chain combines TRBV29-1 with TRBJ1-2, with D unresolved. The receptor comes from a boy younger than 18 in good health. Sequencing used blood. The CDR3: CSVENSNYGYTF. CDR3 nucleotide sequence: TGCAGCGTTGAAAACAGCAACTATGGCTACACCTTC.